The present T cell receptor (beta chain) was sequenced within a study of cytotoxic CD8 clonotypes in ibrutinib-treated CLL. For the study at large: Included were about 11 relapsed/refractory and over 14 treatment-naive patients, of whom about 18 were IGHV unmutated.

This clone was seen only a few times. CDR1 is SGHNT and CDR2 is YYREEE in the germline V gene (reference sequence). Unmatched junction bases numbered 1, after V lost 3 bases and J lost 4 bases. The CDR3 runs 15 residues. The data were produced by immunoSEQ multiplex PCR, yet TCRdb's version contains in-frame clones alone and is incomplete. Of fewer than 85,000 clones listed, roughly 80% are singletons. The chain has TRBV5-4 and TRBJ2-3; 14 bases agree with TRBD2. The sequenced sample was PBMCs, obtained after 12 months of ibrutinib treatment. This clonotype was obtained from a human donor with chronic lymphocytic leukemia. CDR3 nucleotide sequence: TGTGCCAGCAGCTGGACTAGCGGGGGGCCAGATACGCAGTATTTT. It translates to CASSWTSGGPDTQYF.